This T cell receptor beta chain appears in the sequencing data of a study of blood T cell repertoires in COVID-19. Study background: Acute-phase and convalescent COVID-19 samples originated in the United States, Italy and Spain.

In the authors' methods: Amplification with reference gene primers provided the estimates of nucleated cell counts. The table came from immunoSEQ multiplex PCR; TCRdb's copy has only in-frame clones and leaves some out. That table is the source of V, J and clone size, and D and trimming were worked out from the DNA. This repertoire shows more than 85,000 clones, around 89% found once; its top ten account for around 3%. The V gene's germline CDR1 is MNHEY and CDR2 SVGAGI. Germline trimming cut 0 bases from V and 7 bases from J; bases unmatched to any gene: 9. The CDR3 is 15 residues long. Sequences were obtained from peripheral blood. The clonotype comes from a woman aged 45-59 years with acute or convalescent COVID-19. The chain recombines TRBV6-5 with TRBJ2-7; 7 positions match TRBD2. In DNA form, the CDR3 reads TGTGCCAGCAGTTACTCCGGGGTGGCCGGGGGGGAGCAGTACTTC. Translating gives CASSYSGVAGGEQYF.